The sequence of this T cell receptor beta chain was determined in a study of T cell repertoires in cytomegalovirus infection (dated by TCRdb to about 2019). A note on the overall study: Because public TCR beta signatures pointed to carriage of CMV infection together with the matching HLA type, the HLA type of each donor mattered for the analysis. Paper-wide results and their limitations: In the ex vivo response, HLA-C-restricted CMV-specific TCR beta clonotypes were dominant, and in two of eight donors the single most frequent clonotype came from this HLA-C-restricted group. In both this cohort and an independent cohort of some 350 donors, the cumulative frequency of public TCR beta family members distinguished carriers of CMV infection plus the relevant HLA type.

Taken from the germline V gene (reference sequence), the CDR1 and CDR2 loops are MNHNY and SVGAGI. Deletion took 0 bases off V and 0 bases off J, with a span of 9 bases between the germline ends. The CDR3 covers 16 residues, taking in both the cysteine and the phenylalanine. Solely the CDR3 DNA is kept, with 48 bases framed from the first base. The sequencer was an Illumina HiSeq 1500. TCRdb redid the processing of the public reads, applying fastp at Q25 and MiXCR, and retained in-frame beta chains. Rows matching on CDR3 protein sequence are summarized as one entry with the most common DNA and genes. The sample contains fewer than 300,000 distinct CDR3 sequences, roughly 23% of them found a single time. Of the sample, about 15% is held by the ten largest clones. This clonotype was seen more than once but under ten times. The target of this receptor is not known. No base qualities exist here, and no much larger clone lies one base off it.

The sequence is built from TRBV6-6 and TRBJ1-5; a tentative D call is TRBD1 (5 bases match). This clonotype originated in a human donor in good health (CMV status not recorded). Some clones in this sample may be carry-over from other donors' samples. Sequenced material: PBMCs. The CDR3 sequence is CASSYSSGASNQPQHF. The sequenced DNA is TGTGCCAGCAGTTACTCGAGTGGGGCTAGCAATCAGCCCCAGCATTTT.